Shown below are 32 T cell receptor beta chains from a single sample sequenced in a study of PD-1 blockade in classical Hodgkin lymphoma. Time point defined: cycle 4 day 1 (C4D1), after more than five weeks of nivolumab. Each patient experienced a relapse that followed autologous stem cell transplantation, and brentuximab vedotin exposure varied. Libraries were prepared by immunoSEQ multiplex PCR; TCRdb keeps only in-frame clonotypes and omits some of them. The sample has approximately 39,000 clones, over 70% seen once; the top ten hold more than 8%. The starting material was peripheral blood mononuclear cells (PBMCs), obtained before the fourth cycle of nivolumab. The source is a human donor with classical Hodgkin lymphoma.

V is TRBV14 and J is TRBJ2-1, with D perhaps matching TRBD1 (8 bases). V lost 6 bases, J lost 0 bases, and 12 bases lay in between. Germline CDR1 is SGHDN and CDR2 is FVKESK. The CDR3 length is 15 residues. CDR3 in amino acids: CASSYRGGSYNEQFF. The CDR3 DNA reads TGTGCCAGCAGTTACAGGGGGGGCTCCTACAATGAGCAGTTCTTC.

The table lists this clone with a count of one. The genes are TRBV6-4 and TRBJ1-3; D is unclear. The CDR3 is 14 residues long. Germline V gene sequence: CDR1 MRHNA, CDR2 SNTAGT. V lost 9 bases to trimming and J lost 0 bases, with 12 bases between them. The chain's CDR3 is CASQEPLSGNTIYF. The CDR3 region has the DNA TGTGCCAGTCAGGAACCTCTCTCTGGAAACACCATATATTTT.

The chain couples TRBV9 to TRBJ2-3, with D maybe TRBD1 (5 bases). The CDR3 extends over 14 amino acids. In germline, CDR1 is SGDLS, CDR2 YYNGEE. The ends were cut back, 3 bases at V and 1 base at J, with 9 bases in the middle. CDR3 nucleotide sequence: TGTGCCAGCAGCGGACAGACCGGCACAGATACGCAGTATTTT. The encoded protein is CASSGQTGTDTQYF.

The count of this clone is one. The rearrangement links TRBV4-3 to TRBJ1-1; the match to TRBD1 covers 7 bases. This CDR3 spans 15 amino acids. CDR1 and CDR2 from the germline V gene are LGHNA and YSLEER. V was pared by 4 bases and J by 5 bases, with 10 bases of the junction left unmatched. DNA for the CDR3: TGCGCCAGCAGCCGACCGACAGGGTTGGTGACTGAAGCTTTCTTT. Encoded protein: CASSRPTGLVTEAFF.

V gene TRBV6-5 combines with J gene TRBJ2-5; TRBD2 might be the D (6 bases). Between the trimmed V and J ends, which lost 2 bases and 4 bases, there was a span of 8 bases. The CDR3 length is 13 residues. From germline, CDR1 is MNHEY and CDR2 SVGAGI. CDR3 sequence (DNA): TGTGCCAGCAGTTACACTAGCACAGAGACCCAGTACTTC. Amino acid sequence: CASSYTSTETQYF.

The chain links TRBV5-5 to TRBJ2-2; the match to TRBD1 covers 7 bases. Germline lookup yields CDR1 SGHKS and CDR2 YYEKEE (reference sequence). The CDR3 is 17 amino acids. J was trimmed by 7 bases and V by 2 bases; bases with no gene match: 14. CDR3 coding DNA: TGTGCCAGCAGCTTTAATCCCGACAGGGTTGGGGTCGGGGAGCTGTTTTTT. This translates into CASSFNPDRVGVGELFF. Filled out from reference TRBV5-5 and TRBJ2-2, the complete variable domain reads DAGVTQSPTHLIKTRGQQVTLRCSPISGHKSVSWYQQVLGQGPQFIFQYYEKEERGRGNFPDRFSARQFPNYSSELNVNALLLGDSALYLCASSFNPDRVGVGELFFGEGSRLTVL.

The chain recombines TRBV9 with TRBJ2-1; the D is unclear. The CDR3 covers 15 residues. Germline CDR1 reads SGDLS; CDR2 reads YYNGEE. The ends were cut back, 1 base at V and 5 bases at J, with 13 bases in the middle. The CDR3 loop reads CASSVRYPRNNEQFF. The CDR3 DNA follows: TGTGCCAGCAGCGTACGGTACCCGAGGAACAATGAGCAGTTCTTC.

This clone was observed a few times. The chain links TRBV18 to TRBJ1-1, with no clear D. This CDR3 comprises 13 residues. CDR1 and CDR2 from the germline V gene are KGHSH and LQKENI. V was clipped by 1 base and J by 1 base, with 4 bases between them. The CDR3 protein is CASSPHKNTEAFF. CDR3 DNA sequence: TGTGCCAGCTCACCACACAAGAACACTGAAGCTTTCTTT.

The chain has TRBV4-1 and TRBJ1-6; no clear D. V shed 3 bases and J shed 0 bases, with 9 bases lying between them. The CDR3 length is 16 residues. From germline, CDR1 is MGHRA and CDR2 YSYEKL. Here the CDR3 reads CASSHPAGSYNSPLHF. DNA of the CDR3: TGCGCCAGCAGCCATCCAGCGGGCTCCTATAATTCACCCCTCCACTTT.

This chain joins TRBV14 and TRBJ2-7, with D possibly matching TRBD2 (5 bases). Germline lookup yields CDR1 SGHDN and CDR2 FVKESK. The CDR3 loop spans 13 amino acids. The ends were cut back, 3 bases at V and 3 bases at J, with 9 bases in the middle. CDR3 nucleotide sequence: TGTGCCAGCAGCCAGCTCCGGGACTACGAGCAGTACTTC. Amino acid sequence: CASSQLRDYEQYF.

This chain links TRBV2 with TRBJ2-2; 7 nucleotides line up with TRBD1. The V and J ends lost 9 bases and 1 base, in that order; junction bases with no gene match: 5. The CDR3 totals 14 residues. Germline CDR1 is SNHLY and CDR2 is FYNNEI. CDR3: CASTGQVNTGELFF. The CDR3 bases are TGTGCCAGTACCGGACAGGTGAACACCGGGGAGCTGTTTTTT.

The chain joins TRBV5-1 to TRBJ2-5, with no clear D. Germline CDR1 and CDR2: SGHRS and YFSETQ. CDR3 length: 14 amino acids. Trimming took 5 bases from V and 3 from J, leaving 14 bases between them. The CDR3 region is CASRANRAEETQYF. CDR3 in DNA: TGCGCCAGCAGGGCGAATAGGGCGGAAGAGACCCAGTACTTC. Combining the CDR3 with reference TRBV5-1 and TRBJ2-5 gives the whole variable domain KAGVTQTPRYLIKTRGQQVTLSCSPISGHRSVSWYQQTPGQGLQFLFEYFSETQRNKGNFPGRFSGRQFSNSRSEMNVSTLELGDSALYLCASRANRAEETQYFGPGTRLLVL.

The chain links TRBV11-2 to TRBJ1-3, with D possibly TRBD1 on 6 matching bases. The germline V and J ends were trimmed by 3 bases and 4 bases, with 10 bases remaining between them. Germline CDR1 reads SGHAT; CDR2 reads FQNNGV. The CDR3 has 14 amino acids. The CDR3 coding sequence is TGTGCCAGCAGCTTTCAGGGGCTCGGAAACACCATATATTTT. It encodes CASSFQGLGNTIYF.

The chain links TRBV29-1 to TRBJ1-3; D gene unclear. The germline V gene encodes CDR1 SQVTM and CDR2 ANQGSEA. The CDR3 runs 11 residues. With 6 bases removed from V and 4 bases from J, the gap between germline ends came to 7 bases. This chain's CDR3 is CSVDLGNTIYF. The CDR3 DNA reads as TGCAGCGTCGACTTGGGAAACACCATATATTTT.

CDR3 nucleotide sequence: TGTGCCAGCAGTTACTCTTCGGGACAAGGACAGCCCCAGCATTTT. Residues: CASSYSSGQGQPQHF. V is TRBV6-6 and J is TRBJ1-5, with D possibly being TRBD1 (6 bases). V was pared by 0 bases and J by 7 bases, with 13 bases between. Germline CDR1 reads MNHNY; CDR2 reads SVGAGI (reference sequence). The CDR3 consists of 15 residues.

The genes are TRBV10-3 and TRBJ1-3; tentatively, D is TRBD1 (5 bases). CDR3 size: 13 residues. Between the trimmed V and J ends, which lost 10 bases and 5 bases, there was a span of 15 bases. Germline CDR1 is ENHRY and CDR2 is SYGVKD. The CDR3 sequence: CATRPTDRNTIYF. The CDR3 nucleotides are TGTGCCACCCGCCCGACGGACAGAAACACCATATATTTT.

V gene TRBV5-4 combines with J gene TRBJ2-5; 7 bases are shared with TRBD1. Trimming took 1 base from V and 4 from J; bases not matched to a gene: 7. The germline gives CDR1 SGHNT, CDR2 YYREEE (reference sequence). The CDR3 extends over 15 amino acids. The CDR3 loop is CASSLWAGGRETQYF. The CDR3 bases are TGTGCCAGCAGCTTGTGGGCAGGGGGTCGAGAGACCCAGTACTTC.

CDR3 amino acids: CASSPPGQETQYF. CDR3 nucleotides: TGTGCCAGCAGCCCGCCGGGGCAAGAGACCCAGTACTTC. V gene TRBV7-2 combines with J gene TRBJ2-5; TRBD2 might be the D (5 bases). The germline V and J ends were trimmed by 5 bases and 2 bases, with 9 bases remaining between them. This CDR3 region has 13 residues. Germline V gene sequence: CDR1 SGHTA, CDR2 FQGNSA.

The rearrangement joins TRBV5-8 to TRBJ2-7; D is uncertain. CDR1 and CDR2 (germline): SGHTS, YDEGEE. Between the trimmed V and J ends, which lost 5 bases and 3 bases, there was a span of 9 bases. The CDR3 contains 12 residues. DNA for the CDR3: TGTGCCAGCAGAAGACCGATCTACGAGCAGTACTTC. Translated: CASRRPIYEQYF.

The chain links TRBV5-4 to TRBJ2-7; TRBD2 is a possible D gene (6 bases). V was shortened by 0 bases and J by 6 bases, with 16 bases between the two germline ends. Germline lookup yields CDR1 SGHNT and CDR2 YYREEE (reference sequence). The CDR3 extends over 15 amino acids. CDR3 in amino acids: CASSLASGRLAEQYF. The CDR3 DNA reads TGTGCCAGCAGCTTGGCAAGCGGGCGCCTGGCCGAGCAGTACTTC.

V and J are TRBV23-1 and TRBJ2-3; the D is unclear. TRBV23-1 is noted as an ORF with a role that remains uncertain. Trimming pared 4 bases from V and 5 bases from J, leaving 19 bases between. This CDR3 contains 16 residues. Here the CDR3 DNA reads TGCGCCAGCAGTCCCCTGTCAGGCCACCATCAAGATACGCAGTATTTT. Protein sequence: CASSPLSGHHQDTQYF.

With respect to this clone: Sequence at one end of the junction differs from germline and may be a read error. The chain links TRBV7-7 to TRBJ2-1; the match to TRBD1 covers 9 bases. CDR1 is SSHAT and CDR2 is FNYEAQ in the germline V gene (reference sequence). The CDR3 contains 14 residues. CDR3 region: CASSLGQGTDEQFF. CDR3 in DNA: TGTGCTAGCAGCTTAGGACAGGGGACCGATGAGCAGTTCTTC.

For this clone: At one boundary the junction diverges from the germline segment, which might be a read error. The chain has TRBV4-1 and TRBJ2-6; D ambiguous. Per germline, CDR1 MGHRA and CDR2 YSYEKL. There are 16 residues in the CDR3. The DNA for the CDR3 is TGCGCCGGCAGCCAAGGCCCGGGCTCTGGGGCCAACGTCCTGACTTTC. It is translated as CAGSQGPGSGANVLTF.

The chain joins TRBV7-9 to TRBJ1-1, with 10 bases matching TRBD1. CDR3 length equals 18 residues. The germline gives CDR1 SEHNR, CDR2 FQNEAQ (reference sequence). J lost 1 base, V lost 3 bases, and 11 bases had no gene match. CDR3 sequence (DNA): TGTGCCAGCAGCTTTAGTAGGACAGGGGGGTTTAGGAACACTGAAGCTTTCTTT. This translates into CASSFSRTGGFRNTEAFF.

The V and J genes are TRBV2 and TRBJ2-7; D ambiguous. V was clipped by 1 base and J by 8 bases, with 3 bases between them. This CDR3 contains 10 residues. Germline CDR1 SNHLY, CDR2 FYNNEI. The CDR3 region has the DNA TGTGCCAGCAGTGAAGGGCAGCAGTACTTC. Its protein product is CASSEGQQYF.

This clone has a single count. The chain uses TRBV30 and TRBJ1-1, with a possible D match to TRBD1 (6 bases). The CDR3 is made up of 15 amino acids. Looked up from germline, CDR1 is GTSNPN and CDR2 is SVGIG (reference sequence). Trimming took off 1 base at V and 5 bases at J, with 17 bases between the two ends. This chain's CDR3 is CAWSGRGGRGTEAFF. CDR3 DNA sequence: TGTGCCTGGAGTGGACGAGGGGGAAGGGGGACTGAAGCTTTCTTT.

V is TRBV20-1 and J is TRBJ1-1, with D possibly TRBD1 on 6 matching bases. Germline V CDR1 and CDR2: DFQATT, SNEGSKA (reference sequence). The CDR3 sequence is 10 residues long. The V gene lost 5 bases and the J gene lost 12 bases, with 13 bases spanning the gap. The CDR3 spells CSAGRGGPFF. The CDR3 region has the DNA TGCAGTGCTGGAAGGGGGGGCCCTTTCTTT.

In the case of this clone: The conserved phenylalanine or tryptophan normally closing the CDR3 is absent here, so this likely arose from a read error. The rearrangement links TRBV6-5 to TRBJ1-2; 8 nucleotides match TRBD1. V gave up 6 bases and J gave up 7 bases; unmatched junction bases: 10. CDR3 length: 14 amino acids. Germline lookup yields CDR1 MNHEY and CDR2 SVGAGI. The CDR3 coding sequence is TGTGCCAGCAGAACGGACAGGGATATTGGTGGCTACACCGTC. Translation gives CASRTDRDIGGYTV.

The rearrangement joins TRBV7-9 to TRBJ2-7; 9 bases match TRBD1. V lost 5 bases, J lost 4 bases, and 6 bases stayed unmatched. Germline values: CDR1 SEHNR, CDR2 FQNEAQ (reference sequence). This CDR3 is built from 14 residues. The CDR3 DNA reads TGTGCCAGCAGCAAACAGGGGGCCGATTACGAGCAGTACTTC. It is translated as CASSKQGADYEQYF.

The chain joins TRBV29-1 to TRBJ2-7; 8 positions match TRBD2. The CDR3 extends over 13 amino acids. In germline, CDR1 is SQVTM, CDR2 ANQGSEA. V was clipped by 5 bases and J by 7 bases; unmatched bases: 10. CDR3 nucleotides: TGCAGCGTTCGCCCATCGGGGGGGCGTGAGCAGTACTTC. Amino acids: CSVRPSGGREQYF.

CDR3 bases: TGTGCCAGCAGCCTACCTAGCGGGAACACAGATACGCAGTATTTT. Translated, it gives CASSLPSGNTDTQYF. The chain links TRBV7-9 to TRBJ2-3, with 9 positions matching TRBD2. Germline-derived CDR1 and CDR2 are SEHNR and FQNEAQ (reference sequence). This CDR3 comprises 15 residues. Trimming removed 5 bases from V and 2 bases from J; junction bases left unmatched: 5.

The CDR3 DNA reads TGTGCCAGCAGTTTATGGTTGGGTCAGGGGGAAAAACTGTTTTTT. It translates to CASSLWLGQGEKLFF. V is TRBV28 and J is TRBJ1-4; D is perhaps TRBD1 (6 bases). The CDR3 extends over 15 amino acids. Germline V CDR1 and CDR2: MDHEN, SYDVKM. The germline V and J ends were trimmed by 0 bases and 8 bases, with 13 bases remaining between them.